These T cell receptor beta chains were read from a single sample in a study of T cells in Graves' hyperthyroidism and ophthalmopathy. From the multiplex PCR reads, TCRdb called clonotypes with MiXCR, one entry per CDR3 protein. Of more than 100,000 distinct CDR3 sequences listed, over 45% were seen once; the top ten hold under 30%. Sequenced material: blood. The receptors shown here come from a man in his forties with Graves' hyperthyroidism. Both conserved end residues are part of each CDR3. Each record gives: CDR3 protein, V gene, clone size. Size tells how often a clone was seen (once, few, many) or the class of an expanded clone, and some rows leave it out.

cdr3_aa: CASSEVIGAFF; v_call: TRBV2; clone_size: many
cdr3_aa: CSVVGLKEQYF; v_call: TRBV29-1; clone_size: -
cdr3_aa: CASQTGPLTEAFF; v_call: TRBV7-2; clone_size: -
cdr3_aa: CASSLGPAATDTQYF; v_call: TRBV5-1; clone_size: many
cdr3_aa: CASSSGHTKGEQYF; v_call: TRBV3-1; clone_size: -
cdr3_aa: CASSLTGRGYTF; v_call: TRBV19; clone_size: -
cdr3_aa: CASSLLGQFYGYTF; v_call: TRBV19; clone_size: many
cdr3_aa: CSAMTGNTGELYF; v_call: TRBV20-1; clone_size: -
cdr3_aa: CASSLTPGRTETQYF; v_call: TRBV7-3; clone_size: many
cdr3_aa: CASSVGGLLENNEKLFF; v_call: TRBV9; clone_size: -